A single sample is the source of the 26 T cell receptor beta chains below, sequenced in a study of control samples from healthy donors and cancer patients. The protocol was immunoSEQ multiplex PCR, while the TCRdb copy is restricted to in-frame clones and leaves out a portion. The profile shows tens of thousands of clones, 90% of them singletons. Sequenced material: blood. The receptors shown here come from a woman under 30 in good health.

The CDR3 region has the DNA TGTGCCAGCAGTTTAGGGACTCTGGAAGGCAATCAGCCCCAGCATTTT. Translating gives CASSLGTLEGNQPQHF. The J gene is TRBJ1-5, the V gene TRBV27, with D possibly matching TRBD1 (5 bases). This CDR3 region has 16 residues. Germline CDR1 reads MNHEY; CDR2 reads SMNVEV (reference sequence). V was cut by 2 bases and J by 2 bases, with 13 bases left in between.

This clone was found once. The gene calls are TRBV5-1 and TRBJ1-4, with D perhaps matching TRBD1 (5 bases). Deletions cut 4 bases from V and 5 bases from J, with 12 bases between. The CDR3 is 14 amino acids. CDR1 and CDR2 from the germline V gene are SGHRS and YFSETQ. The CDR3 region is CASSPGAWNEKLFF. The DNA for the CDR3 is TGCGCCAGCAGCCCCGGGGCCTGGAATGAAAAACTGTTTTTT. Variable domain in full (rest from reference TRBV5-1 and TRBJ1-4): KAGVTQTPRYLIKTRGQQVTLSCSPISGHRSVSWYQQTPGQGLQFLFEYFSETQRNKGNFPGRFSGRQFSNSRSEMNVSTLELGDSALYLCASSPGAWNEKLFFGSGTQLSVL.

This chain joins TRBV5-1 and TRBJ2-6; D ambiguous. CDR1 and CDR2 from the germline V gene are SGHRS and YFSETQ. V lost 4 bases to trimming and J lost 0 bases, with 11 bases between them. The CDR3 loop spans 16 amino acids. CDR3 residues: CASSLESYSGANVLTF. In DNA, the CDR3 is TGCGCCAGCAGCCTGGAGTCCTACTCTGGGGCCAACGTCCTGACTTTC.

The chain uses TRBV6-4 and TRBJ1-2; D is possibly TRBD1 (5 bases). V dropped 6 bases and J dropped 8 bases, with 19 bases sitting between them. This CDR3 has 14 residues. Per the germline V gene, CDR1 is MRHNA and CDR2 is SNTAGT. DNA of the CDR3: TGTGCCAGCAGAGACCTTGATGGAGGGGACGGCTACACCTTC. This gives the protein CASRDLDGGDGYTF.

The chain links TRBV9 to TRBJ2-2, with TRBD1 matching 8 bases. Germline V gene data show CDR1 as SGDLS and CDR2 as YYNGEE. V shed 3 bases and J 5 bases; nucleotides not matched to a gene: 9. The CDR3 spans 16 residues. CDR3 nucleotide sequence: TGTGCCAGCAGCGGGGGAGGACAGGGAAGGACCGGGGAGCTGTTTTTT. It encodes CASSGGGQGRTGELFF.

The rearrangement uses TRBV18 and TRBJ1-1; no clear D gene. Per germline, CDR1 KGHSH and CDR2 LQKENI. This CDR3 region has 14 residues. V was trimmed by 1 base and J by 1 base, leaving 7 bases between them. The CDR3 DNA reads TGTGCCAGCTCACCACTTGGGCCGAACACTGAAGCTTTCTTT. Protein product: CASSPLGPNTEAFF.

A single count supports this clone. The chain recombines TRBV14 with TRBJ1-1; 11 positions agree with TRBD1. The germline CDR1 and CDR2 sequences are SGHDN and FVKESK. This CDR3 is 15 amino acids long. J was trimmed by 2 bases and V by 4 bases; bases with no gene match: 3. CDR3 amino acids: CASSLWTGGNTEAFF. CDR3 nucleotide sequence: TGTGCCAGCAGCCTTTGGACAGGGGGCAACACTGAAGCTTTCTTT.

Comments on this clone: The junction does not match germline at one end; this may be a read error. The chain combines TRBV20-1 with TRBJ1-2; no reliable D call. CDR3 length equals 11 residues. The germline V gene has CDR1 DFQATT and CDR2 SNEGSKA (reference sequence). The CDR3 here is CSARDFLGAFF. For the CDR3, the DNA is TGCAGTGCTAGAGATTTTCTCGGAGCCTTTTTC.

The gene calls are TRBV6-2 or TRBV6-3 and TRBJ1-6; possible D gene TRBD1, 5 bases. Germline assignment: CDR1 MNHEY and CDR2 SVGEGT. CDR3 size: 15 residues. The V end was cut by 5 bases, the J end by 11 bases, with 19 bases between. DNA of the CDR3: TGTGCCAGCAGTGATACCGACTCCGGGGCGGCACCCCTCCACTTT. It specifies CASSDTDSGAAPLHF.

V is TRBV7-6 and J is TRBJ1-4; D may be TRBD1 (5 bases). The CDR3 is made up of 15 amino acids. Trimming cost V 0 bases and J 8 bases, with 13 bases left between them. The germline CDR1 and CDR2 sequences are SGHVS and FNYEAQ. CDR3 sequence reads: CASSLAQGPGEKLFF. CDR3 nucleotide sequence: TGTGCCAGCAGCTTAGCGCAGGGCCCGGGGGAAAAACTGTTTTTT. Filled out from reference TRBV7-6 and TRBJ1-4, the complete variable domain reads GAGVSQSPRYKVTKRGQDVALRCDPISGHVSLYWYRQALGQGPEFLTYFNYEAQQDKSGLPNDRFSAERPEGSISTLTIQRTEQRDSAMYRCASSLAQGPGEKLFFGSGTQLSVL.

The chain combines TRBV15 with TRBJ2-3, with a weak D call TRBD2 (5 bases). The V end was cut by 3 bases, the J end by 2 bases, with 12 bases between. CDR1 is LNHNV, CDR2 YYDKDF, per germline (reference sequence). CDR3 length: 15 amino acids. This chain's CDR3 is CATSRPGRVTDTQYF. The CDR3 DNA is TGTGCCACCAGCAGGCCGGGAAGGGTCACAGATACGCAGTATTTT.

The rearrangement uses TRBV5-8 and TRBJ2-3; perhaps TRBD2 as D (5 bases). There are 14 residues in the CDR3. V was clipped by 0 bases and J by 4 bases, with 9 bases between them. The germline gives CDR1 SGHTS, CDR2 YDEGEE. For the CDR3, the DNA is TGTGCCAGCAGCTTGGAGGAGGTGGCAGATACGCAGTATTTT. Protein: CASSLEEVADTQYF. The full variable domain, rest sourced from reference TRBV5-8 and TRBJ2-3, is EAGVTQSPTHLIKTRGQQATLRCSPISGHTSVYWYQQALGLGLQFLLWYDEGEERNRGNFPPRFSGRQFPNYSSELNVNALELEDSALYLCASSLEEVADTQYFGPGTRLTVL.

This sequence joins TRBV18 and TRBJ2-3; 8 bases match TRBD1. The CDR3 extends over 15 amino acids. Germline V gene data show CDR1 as KGHSH and CDR2 as LQKENI. The J segment lost 9 bases and the V segment lost 2 bases, leaving 10 bases of the junction unmatched. CDR3 amino acids: CASSPYQGAESTQYF. For the CDR3, the DNA is TGTGCCAGCTCACCATATCAGGGGGCCGAGTCCACGCAGTATTTT.

J is TRBJ2-3 and V is TRBV12-3 or TRBV12-4; D is undetermined. The CDR3 totals 12 residues. V gave up 1 base and J gave up 6 bases, with 5 bases separating them. The CDR3: CASSLGWDTQYF. CDR3 bases: TGTGCCAGCAGTTTAGGGTGGGATACGCAGTATTTT.

The chain joins TRBV27 to TRBJ2-2; D call uncertain. The CDR3 contains 13 residues. Germline V lookup: CDR1 MNHEY, CDR2 SMNVEV (reference sequence). Deletions cut 10 bases from V and 7 bases from J, with 16 bases between. The CDR3 spells CATLPSVIGELFF. The CDR3 DNA is TGTGCCACCCTTCCTTCGGTCATCGGGGAGCTGTTTTTT.

The sample holds a few counts of this clone. The J gene is TRBJ1-2, the V gene TRBV15; no firm D call. Trimming took 1 base from V and 5 from J, leaving 17 bases between them. CDR3 length: 16 amino acids. Germline-derived CDR1 and CDR2 are LNHNV and YYDKDF (reference sequence). CDR3 DNA sequence: TGTGCCACCAGCAGAGTCCAGAGCCACACGGGGTATGGCTACACCTTC. It encodes CATSRVQSHTGYGYTF.

J is TRBJ1-1 and V is TRBV6-5, with unresolved D. Per the germline V gene, CDR1 is MNHEY and CDR2 is SVGAGI. CDR3 length: 11 residues. Between the trimmed V and J ends, which lost 8 bases and 1 base, there was a span of 5 bases. The CDR3 is CASGRNTEAFF. In DNA, the CDR3 is TGTGCCAGCGGTAGGAACACTGAAGCTTTCTTT.

The CDR3 nucleotides read TGTGCCAGCAGCGGCGCTGGGGGGGGCCCCCTCAATGAGCAGTTCTTC. Encoded protein: CASSGAGGGPLNEQFF. The chain employs TRBV9 and TRBJ2-1; weak D call: TRBD2 (7 bases). The CDR3 length is 16 residues. Germline-derived CDR1 and CDR2 are SGDLS and YYNGEE. Trimming removed 3 bases at V and 6 bases at J, with 19 bases between.

The chain combines TRBV19 with TRBJ1-2, with 9 nucleotides matching TRBD1. This CDR3 contains 14 residues. Germline trimming cut 3 bases from V and 10 bases from J; bases unmatched to any gene: 9. CDR1 is LNHDA and CDR2 is SQIVND in the germline V gene (reference sequence). The DNA for the CDR3 is TGTGCCAGTAGTATCTGGGACAGGGCTTTGGACTACACCTTC. Translated, it gives CASSIWDRALDYTF.

The chain couples TRBV24-1 to TRBJ2-5; D gene unclear. Germline CDR1 is KGHDR and CDR2 is SFDVKD. V was clipped by 7 bases and J by 1 base, with 3 bases between them. This CDR3 comprises 11 residues. The CDR3 reads CATRVQETQYF. DNA for the CDR3: TGTGCCACCAGGGTCCAAGAGACCCAGTACTTC.

V usage is TRBV4-2 and J usage is TRBJ2-3; 11 nucleotides agree with TRBD2. Germline V CDR1 and CDR2: LGHNA, YNFKEQ. The CDR3 sequence is 14 residues long. With 10 bases clipped from V and 6 bases from J, the junction kept 9 bases outside the gene matches. CDR3 in DNA: TGTGCCACTTATAGCGGGGGGGCGGTGGATACGCAGTATTTT. Translated, it gives CATYSGGAVDTQYF.

The chain is built from TRBV9 and TRBJ1-1; possible D gene TRBD1, 6 bases. The germline CDR1 and CDR2 sequences are SGDLS and YYNGEE. The germline V and J ends were trimmed by 4 bases and 11 bases, with 21 bases remaining between them. The CDR3 extends over 14 amino acids. The CDR3, as DNA: TGTGCCAGCAGCCCGCAAACAGGGAGGGCCGGGGCTTTCTTT. This codes for CASSPQTGRAGAFF.

The gene calls are TRBV19 and TRBJ2-3, with TRBD2 as a possible D gene (5 bases). Germline values: CDR1 LNHDA, CDR2 SQIVND (reference sequence). V was cut by 3 bases and J by 6 bases, with 19 bases left in between. This CDR3 contains 16 residues. As DNA, the CDR3 is TGTGCCAGTAGTATTAGTCGGGGAGTACTTTTCGATACGCAGTATTTT. Its translation is CASSISRGVLFDTQYF.

The chain recombines TRBV5-4 with TRBJ2-2; a weak D match, TRBD2 (6 bases). The CDR3 totals 12 residues. V shed 10 bases and J shed 7 bases, with 14 bases lying between them. CDR1 SGHNT and CDR2 YYREEE come from the germline V gene (reference sequence). The CDR3 here is CAFARGSGELFF. In DNA form, the CDR3 reads TGTGCCTTTGCCCGGGGGAGCGGGGAGCTGTTTTTT.

This clone was observed a single time. V usage is TRBV5-1 and J usage is TRBJ2-3; D gene unclear. Trimming left V 0 bases short and J 2 bases short, with 16 bases between. The length of the CDR3 is 17 residues. Germline V gene sequence: CDR1 SGHRS, CDR2 YFSETQ. The CDR3 coding sequence is TGCGCCAGCAGCTTGGCAGAAAGCCCCTTCATCACAGATACGCAGTATTTT. This encodes CASSLAESPFITDTQYF.

The chain joins TRBV5-1 to TRBJ2-1; no reliable D call. The V end was cut by 7 bases, the J end by 8 bases, with 13 bases between. CDR3 length equals 12 residues. The germline V gene encodes CDR1 SGHRS and CDR2 YFSETQ. Written as DNA, the CDR3 is TGCGCCAGCGCCTCTCCTGGGGATGAGCAGTTCTTC. It is translated as CASASPGDEQFF.